What follows are 4 T cell receptor beta chains derived from one specimen sequenced in a study of T-cell reconstitution after alpha-beta-depleted transplantation in children. Preparation of the TCRbeta library involved a method that used unique molecular identifiers. MiXCR, applied by TCRdb to the PCR reads, yields one record per CDR3 protein. The table records fewer than 150,000 distinct CDR3 sequences, 20% to 25% of them present only once. The source was PBMCs, mostly from graft donor cells, collected 180 days after TCRalphabeta/CD19-depleted stem cell transplant. All receptors derive from a male patient under 10 years old who had a stem cell transplant for chronic granulomatous disease, so the T cells may come from the graft donor.

With respect to this clonotype: This may be a read error, as it is one base from a much larger clone. The gene calls are TRBV12-3 or TRBV12-4 and TRBJ1-4; possible D gene TRBD1, 5 bases. This CDR3 contains 12 residues. The CDR3 region is CASTLWTLKLFF. CDR3 DNA: TGTGCCAGCACTTTATGGACACTCAAGCTGTTTTTT.

The CDR3 DNA follows: TGCAGCTCGGGACAGGGTCCAGATACGCAGTATTTT. It yields the protein CSSGQGPDTQYF. The V gene is TRBV29-1, the J gene TRBJ2-3, with TRBD1 matching over 9 bases. CDR3 size: 12 residues. The germline gives CDR1 SQVTM, CDR2 ANQGSEA. After removal of 8 bases from V and 4 bases from J, the junction contained 4 bases not matched to a gene.

This clonotype was counted at least ten times. CDR3 sequence: CASSELVSDTQYF. The CDR3 nucleotides are TGCGCCAGCAGTGAGTTAGTGTCAGATACGCAGTATTTT. This chain uses TRBV10-1 with TRBJ2-3, with D uncertain. The CDR3 is made up of 13 amino acids. V was pared by 1 base and J by 4 bases, with 6 bases between. The germline gives CDR1 WNHNN, CDR2 SYGVQD (reference sequence).

This clonotype was observed at least ten times. The chain recombines TRBV29-1 with TRBJ1-2; the D is unclear. Deletions cut 3 bases from V and 0 bases from J, with 8 bases between. This CDR3 is built from 13 residues. Germline V gene sequence: CDR1 SQVTM, CDR2 ANQGSEA. In DNA form, the CDR3 reads TGCAGCGTTGACGGCTGGGCTAACTATGGCTACACCTTC. Its protein product is CSVDGWANYGYTF. Filled out from reference TRBV29-1 and TRBJ1-2, the complete variable domain reads SAVISQKPSRDICQRGTSLTIQCQVDSQVTMMFWYRQQPGQSLTLIATANQGSEATYESGFVIDKFPISRPNLTFSTLTVSNMSPEDSSIYLCSVDGWANYGYTFGSGTRLTVV.